The present T cell receptor (beta chain) was sequenced within a study of T cells after yellow fever vaccination. The J segment lost 1 base and the V segment lost 6 bases, leaving 8 bases of the junction unmatched. This CDR3 is 15 amino acids long. The study made its TCR cDNA through 5'RACE template switching. That step introduced a universal primer site along with UMIs. One entry per CDR3 protein results from TCRdb running MiXCR on the 5' RACE reads. The repertoire consists of some 560,000 distinct CDR3 sequences, with less than 20% occurring once and the leading ten covering more than 13%. Study-level findings and limits: By day 5 rather than day 15, the secondary response had peaked, though it was weaker. Clones that expanded after primary vaccination mostly reappeared after the booster (around 96% CD4, 70% to 90% CD8).

This clonotype has more than one count but fewer than ten. The antigen is unknown. This clonotype originated in a man younger than 45 who received the YFV17D yellow fever vaccine. Material: PBMCs, obtained 15 days after the yellow fever booster vaccination. The chain employs TRBV12-3 or TRBV12-4 and TRBJ1-1, with 7 bases identical to TRBD1. The CDR3 DNA follows: TGTGCCAGCAGCCCGAAGGACAGGAAGAACACTGAAGCTTTCTTT. This encodes CASSPKDRKNTEAFF.